The 4 T cell receptor beta chains listed next were all sequenced from one sample in a study of T cells in Graves' hyperthyroidism and ophthalmopathy. TCR beta CDR3 sequences were amplified from RNA transcripts. The primer set for the first-round RT-PCR of the TCR CDR3 was HTBI. In TCRdb, the multiplex PCR reads were re-called with MiXCR into one record per CDR3 protein. The data hold around 400,000 distinct CDR3 sequences, with roughly 15% observed a single time. The sequenced material came from blood. All receptors derive from an older woman with Graves' ophthalmopathy.

The rearrangement uses TRBV6-1 and TRBJ2-7; no firm D call. From germline, CDR1 is MNHNS and CDR2 SASEGT. The CDR3 totals 14 residues. The V and J ends lost 5 bases and 4 bases respectively, with 15 bases between them. The CDR3 sequence is CASSPLVLPYEQYF. The CDR3 coding sequence is TGTGCCAGCAGTCCCCTGGTCCTGCCTTACGAGCAGTACTTC.

This clonotype was seen only a few times. The rearrangement uses TRBV2 and TRBJ2-7; TRBD1 might be the D (5 bases). Germline CDR1 and CDR2: SNHLY and FYNNEI. Trimming took off 5 bases at V and 6 bases at J, with 20 bases between the two ends. The CDR3 covers 15 residues. The CDR3: CASSWGGPSYPEQYF. CDR3 coding DNA: TGTGCCAGCAGTTGGGGCGGTCCAAGCTATCCCGAGCAGTACTTC.

The chain combines TRBV6-1 with TRBJ2-1; the D gene is possibly TRBD2 (6 bases). The germline gives CDR1 MNHNS, CDR2 SASEGT. V lost 6 bases, J lost 7 bases, and 19 bases lay in between. The length of the CDR3 is 15 residues. DNA for the CDR3: TGTGCCAGCAGCTCCCCCCCGGGAGAGAGGAATGAGCAGTTCTTC. This gives the protein CASSSPPGERNEQFF.

This clonotype was seen a few times. V and J are TRBV24-1 and TRBJ1-5; D is ambiguous. There are 14 residues in the CDR3. Deletions cut 9 bases from V and 1 base from J, with 12 bases between. The germline V gene encodes CDR1 KGHDR and CDR2 SFDVKD. The CDR3 loop is CATAGGVSNQPQHF. Written as DNA, the CDR3 is TGTGCCACCGCCGGCGGGGTCAGCAATCAGCCCCAGCATTTT.